This T cell receptor (beta chain) was observed in a study of radiotherapy plus CTLA-4 blockade in lung cancer. V lost 8 bases and J lost 2; bases outside the gene matches: 3. Looked up from germline, CDR1 is ENHRY and CDR2 is SYGVKD. CDR3 length equals 13 residues. This clone was observed a few times. Assay used: immunoSEQ multiplex PCR; TCRdb lists only in-frame clones, some missing. The sample holds roughly 32,000 clones, over 75% seen once. V gene TRBV10-3 combines with J gene TRBJ1-1, with 9 bases matching TRBD1. The sample here was peripheral blood, taken from a patient treated with radiotherapy plus ipilimumab. This receptor was obtained from a human donor with non-small cell lung cancer that progressed on radiotherapy plus ipilimumab. This chain's CDR3 is CAIGTGPNTEAFF. The CDR3 nucleotides are TGTGCCATCGGGACAGGGCCAAACACTGAAGCTTTCTTT.